This record concerns one T cell receptor (beta chain) sequence. This clonotype was seen only a few times. What antigen it recognizes has not been identified. There are no base qualities to consult, and no much larger clone falls within one base. The CDR3 starts with the cysteine, ends with the phenylalanine, and has 14 residues. Solely the CDR3 DNA is kept, with 42 bases framed from the first base. V sheds 4 bases and J sheds 9 bases, leaving 16 bases between their ends. This record comes from a study of identical twins (dated by TCRdb to 2015 to 2016). The study in broad terms: To test whether fetal clonotypes persist, this study deep-sequenced TCR alpha and beta repertoires from monozygotic twins, from unrelated adults of various ages, and from cord blood. To rule out contamination, replicate twin experiments were performed at different times with different library preparation protocols. On the study overall, not on this receptor specifically: Fewer insertions were carried by abundant cord blood beta clonotypes, a similar but weaker trend appeared in young adult naive repertoires, and no such trend appeared in memory repertoires. Conclusions relied on cross-sectional statistical analysis, since the same donors could not be followed over many years. In monozygotic twins, out-of-frame TCR alpha sharing was systematically underestimated by recombination models, although the models agreed with sharing between unrelated individuals. In beta out-of-frame sequences, excess twin sharing was weaker, because having fewer shared sequences lowered the signal-to-noise ratio. Zero-insertion analyses could be partly confounded by invariant T cells such as MAIT and iNKT, though diverse VJ usage argued against such confounding for most clonotypes. Out-of-frame TCR alpha sequences shared between twins showed an excess of low generation-probability sequences compared with coincidental sharing between unrelated individuals.

Every donor in the study was a healthy Caucasian. The twin cohort comprised three pairs of female monozygotic twins, all aged about 18 to 29 years. The RNA used for TCR libraries was isolated from peripheral blood mononuclear cells. Library preparation was by 5' RACE. TCRdb shows the sequencer as Illumina HiSeq 2000. Template switching added a universal primer binding site, and the final cDNA carried a unique molecular identifier that allowed TCR cDNA molecules to be counted accurately. Specific primers in the conserved constant-segment region were used to synthesize first-strand cDNA for TCR alpha and beta chains. To control for contamination, each cDNA library was double barcoded with a SMART-Mk sample barcode plus Illumina barcodes. Two successive PCR steps introduced TruSeq adapter sequences along with Illumina sample barcodes. TCR alpha and beta cDNA libraries were sequenced on the Illumina HiSeq platform with custom primers. Per the original workflow: Unique molecular identifiers were extracted from raw reads with MiGEC, and CDR3 positions were determined with MiXCR. Recombination models were inferred per individual with the repgenHMM and IGoR tools using an EM algorithm. Shared clonotypes were analyzed with the tcR package in R, and sharing was normalized by the product of cloneset sizes. To study raw recombination free of thymic and clonal selection effects, out-of-frame nonproductive sequences were analyzed. In-frame beta chains were kept once TCRdb had trimmed the public reads at Q25 with fastp and called clones with MiXCR. Records with the same CDR3 protein are collapsed into one entry carrying the most frequent genes and DNA. The V and J calls here are based on TCRdb, not the publication. The sample contains 700,000 to 950,000 distinct CDR3 sequences, around an eighth of them found a single time. In total, the top ten clones hold about 1.6% of the sample.

The sample was also reused in another study, on yellow fever vaccine responses in identical twins. From that second study: According to the authors, in identical twins the way T cells responded to vaccination appeared partly convergent and partly personalized. Focusing on identical twins, the study followed the T cell clones that responded to the vaccine, and did so with precision.

This clonotype was obtained from a woman aged 18 to 35 in good health. The chain is assembled from TRBV12-3 or TRBV12-4 and TRBJ2-1, with the D gene not confidently named. Sequencing was carried out using PBMCs. CDR3 region: CASSSLGWGREQFF. Here is the DNA: TGTGCCAGCAGTTCTTTAGGTTGGGGTCGTGAGCAGTTCTTC.